This passage covers 14 T cell receptor beta chains from one sample sequenced in a study of monozygotic twins with inflammatory bowel disease. Each CDR3 protein gets one entry in TCRdb, which reprocessed the 5' RACE reads and gives no DNA. The table for this sample gives more than 350,000 distinct CDR3 sequences. Specimen: blood. The receptors shown here come from a human donor with ulcerative colitis or Crohn's disease, or a healthy co-twin of an affected twin (not recorded which).

This chain joins TRBV12-3 or TRBV12-4 and TRBJ1-3; TCRdb calls TRBD1, which cannot be checked without DNA. The CDR3 totals 14 residues. The CDR3 spells CASTTGISGNTIYF.

This chain uses TRBV11-2 with TRBJ2-3; the TCRdb call, TRBD2, lacks DNA for checking. Germline-derived CDR1 and CDR2 are SGHAT and FQNNGV. The CDR3 has 16 amino acids. This CDR3 reads CASSYLAGGRTDTQYF.

The chain's CDR3 is CASTTLMNTGELFF. The gene calls are TRBV9 and TRBJ2-2. The length of the CDR3 is 14 residues. Germline V gene data show CDR1 as SGDLS and CDR2 as YYNGEE.

CDR3 sequence reads: CASSHEPAYEQYF. This chain connects TRBV4-2 to TRBJ2-7. This CDR3 spans 13 amino acids. Germline lookup yields CDR1 LGHNA and CDR2 YNFKEQ.

The V and J genes are TRBV4-1 and TRBJ2-2. This CDR3 contains 14 residues. Germline loops: CDR1 MGHRA, CDR2 YSYEKL. The CDR3 region is CASSQAENTGELLF.

The rearrangement joins TRBV30 to TRBJ2-1; the TRBD2 assignment by TCRdb is unverifiable without DNA. Germline V lookup: CDR1 GTSNPN, CDR2 SVGIG (reference sequence). The CDR3 totals 14 residues. CDR3 protein: CAWVTSGSFNEQFF.

V usage is TRBV20-1 and J usage is TRBJ1-5; absent DNA, TCRdb's TRBD1 call cannot be checked. Germline-derived CDR1 and CDR2 are DFQATT and SNEGSKA (reference sequence). The CDR3 consists of 14 residues. This CDR3 is CSAPGQGGNQPQHF.

The CDR3 reads CATSDIGTSDGTDTQYF. The rearrangement uses TRBV24-1 and TRBJ2-3; as DNA is missing, the TRBD2 call by TCRdb cannot be tested. Germline loops: CDR1 KGHDR, CDR2 SFDVKD. This CDR3 region has 17 residues.

CDR3 region: CASSLPQVPRTQYF. V gene TRBV28 combines with J gene TRBJ2-5. Germline-derived CDR1 and CDR2 are MDHEN and SYDVKM. This CDR3 region has 14 residues.

The chain employs TRBV6-2 or TRBV6-3 and TRBJ1-6; TCRdb designates TRBD1, a call that cannot be tested without DNA. The CDR3 is 15 amino acids. Germline CDR1 and CDR2: MNHEY and SVGEGT. The CDR3 is CASSSGTKESSPLHF.

V is TRBV7-2 and J is TRBJ2-5; lacking DNA, the TRBD1 call made by TCRdb goes unchecked. CDR3 length: 15 residues. CDR1 is SGHTA and CDR2 is FQGNSA in the germline V gene. The CDR3: CASSPQGGPLETQYF.

The rearrangement joins TRBV5-1 to TRBJ2-3; the D call from TCRdb, TRBD1, cannot be confirmed without DNA. Germline V lookup: CDR1 SGHRS, CDR2 YFSETQ. The CDR3 covers 15 residues. The CDR3 loop is CASSRPAGDTDTQYF.

The gene calls are TRBV7-9 and TRBJ1-2; without DNA, the TCRdb call of TRBD1 cannot be checked. This CDR3 has 13 residues. The V gene's germline CDR1 is SEHNR and CDR2 FQNEAQ (reference sequence). CDR3 protein: CASSSVGGGGYTF. Drawing the rest from reference TRBV7-9 and TRBJ1-2, the complete variable domain is DTGVSQNPRHKITKRGQNVTFRCDPISEHNRLYWYRQTLGQGPEFLTYFQNEAQLEKSRLLSDRFSAERPKGSFSTLEIQRTEQGDSAMYLCASSSVGGGGYTFGSGTRLTVV.

The CDR3: CASSLSLAGTVEQYF. The V and J genes are TRBV3-1 and TRBJ2-7; lacking DNA, the TRBD2 call made by TCRdb goes unchecked. The CDR3 consists of 15 residues. Germline-derived CDR1 and CDR2 are LGHDT and YNNKEL (reference sequence).